This TCR beta chain was documented in a study of cytomegalovirus exposure and HLA in healthy donors. Findings of the study overall: Productive rates of about 87% or about 30% were seen for most TCR beta V segments in an earlier analysis.

The PCR was carried out with 60 Vbeta primers and 13 Jbeta primers. The protocol was immunoSEQ multiplex PCR, while the TCRdb copy is restricted to in-frame clones and leaves out a portion. Altogether some 150,000 clones are present, around 85% being singletons, with the ten largest covering 4% to 5%. Worth noting for this clone: The antigen is unknown.

The CDR3 extends over 16 amino acids. Trimming at V came to 3 bases and at J to 7 bases, leaving 6 bases not matched to a gene. Germline CDR1 and CDR2: KGHSH and LQKENI. Sequences were obtained from PBMCs. This TCR came from a man aged 40-49 years in good health and CMV-seropositive. V and J are TRBV18 and TRBJ2-2, with TRBD2 identical over 12 bases. The CDR3, as DNA: TGTGCCAGCTCACCCCAACTAGCGGGAGGCGTCGGGGAGCTGTTTTTT. It encodes CASSPQLAGGVGELFF.